The 18 T cell receptor beta chains below all came from one sample that was sequenced in a study of OX40 agonist ivuxolimab in advanced cancers. Produced via immunoSEQ multiplex PCR; TCRdb's table is partial and in-frame only. The sample includes around 64,000 clones, about 85% of them seen just once. The sequencing here drew on CD4+ or CD8+ T cells sorted from blood, taken in a trial of the OX40 agonist ivuxolimab. These TCRs come from an adult with an advanced solid tumor such as melanoma, head and neck, liver or kidney cancer.

The chain combines TRBV5-1 with TRBJ2-7, with 13 positions matching TRBD2. After removal of 3 bases from V and 5 bases from J, the junction contained 2 bases not matched to a gene. The V gene's germline CDR1 is SGHRS and CDR2 YFSETQ. The CDR3 extends over 14 amino acids. The CDR3 reads CASSYGLAGDEQYF. The CDR3 DNA follows: TGCGCCAGCAGCTACGGACTAGCGGGGGACGAGCAGTACTTC.

This clone was counted once. The chain combines TRBV7-9 with TRBJ2-3, with D unclear. The CDR3 runs 14 residues. V was trimmed by 3 bases and J by 2 bases, leaving 9 bases between them. Germline CDR1 is SEHNR and CDR2 is FQNEAQ (reference sequence). The CDR3 DNA sequence: TGTGCCAGCAGCTTCGGCAGCTTCACAGATACGCAGTATTTT. Its translation: CASSFGSFTDTQYF.

V gene TRBV7-8 combines with J gene TRBJ2-5; 7 bases align to TRBD1. The junction had 9 bases not matched to a gene; V was cut back by 4 bases and J by 4 bases. Germline-derived CDR1 and CDR2 are SGHVS and FQNEAQ. The length of the CDR3 is 15 residues. The CDR3 is CASSSGTVDLETQYF. The CDR3 DNA follows: TGTGCCAGCAGCTCCGGGACAGTCGACTTAGAGACCCAGTACTTC.

The chain couples TRBV6-5 to TRBJ2-7; D is possibly TRBD2 (7 bases). The CDR3 spans 14 residues. Germline CDR1 MNHEY, CDR2 SVGAGI. Trimming pared 2 bases from V and 6 bases from J, leaving 14 bases between. CDR3 residues: CASSYRTRGAEQYF. The CDR3 bases are TGTGCCAGCAGTTACCGGACCCGGGGGGCCGAGCAGTACTTC.

The chain employs TRBV5-6 and TRBJ2-3; TRBD2 matches at 10 bases. V trimming: 0 bases; J trimming: 8 bases; junction bases outside the gene matches: 18. The CDR3 is 19 residues long. Germline V lookup: CDR1 SGHDT, CDR2 YYEEEE. The CDR3 protein is CASSLAFSGGFLARLTQYF. The CDR3 bases are TGTGCCAGCAGCTTGGCCTTTAGCGGGGGGTTCTTAGCGAGGCTTACGCAGTATTTT.

The chain combines TRBV2 with TRBJ1-1, with TRBD1 identical over 9 bases. The CDR3 runs to 14 residues. Trimming took 6 bases from V and 7 from J; bases not matched to a gene: 9. Germline-derived CDR1 and CDR2 are SNHLY and FYNNEI. CDR3 coding DNA: TGTGCCAGCAGCAACACAGGGGGCGCCGGTGAAGCTTTCTTT. It specifies CASSNTGGAGEAFF.

The chain has TRBV7-9 and TRBJ2-3; 7 nucleotides match TRBD1. CDR1 and CDR2 from the germline V gene are SEHNR and FQNEAQ (reference sequence). This CDR3 region has 17 residues. Trimming took 5 bases from V and 2 from J; bases not matched to a gene: 13. The CDR3 loop reads CASSPQRGDSLTDTQYF. CDR3 bases: TGTGCCAGCAGCCCTCAGCGAGGGGACAGTCTCACAGATACGCAGTATTTT.

J is TRBJ1-3 and V is TRBV9, with a possible D match to TRBD1 (5 bases). There are 16 residues in the CDR3. CDR1 is SGDLS, CDR2 YYNGEE, per germline. The V gene lost 0 bases and the J gene lost 3 bases, with 13 bases spanning the gap. CDR3 region: CASSVEARGFGNTIYF. CDR3 bases: TGTGCCAGCAGCGTAGAGGCCCGGGGCTTTGGAAACACCATATATTTT. Variable domain in full (rest from reference TRBV9 and TRBJ1-3): DSGVTQTPKHLITATGQRVTLRCSPRSGDLSVYWYQQSLDQGLQFLIQYYNGEERAKGNILERFSAQQFPDLHSELNLSSLELGDSALYFCASSVEARGFGNTIYFGEGSWLTVV.

V is TRBV7-2 and J is TRBJ1-6; D remains ambiguous. V was cut by 0 bases and J by 9 bases, with 9 bases left in between. The CDR3 is 14 amino acids. Germline V gene lookup returns CDR1 SGHTA and CDR2 FQGNSA. CDR3: CASSLAGRISPLHF. CDR3 DNA: TGTGCCAGCAGCTTAGCGGGGAGAATTTCACCCCTCCACTTT.

V and J are TRBV2 and TRBJ2-5, with 11 bases aligning to TRBD2. Trimming cost V 3 bases and J 4 bases; bases outside gene matches: 4. The CDR3 covers 15 residues. In germline, CDR1 is SNHLY, CDR2 FYNNEI. CDR3 amino acids: CASSEDLAGGETQYF. CDR3 coding DNA: TGTGCCAGCAGTGAGGATCTAGCGGGAGGAGAGACCCAGTACTTC.

This chain links TRBV6-5 with TRBJ2-1; 8 nucleotides agree with TRBD2. V trimming: 0 bases; J trimming: 4 bases; junction bases outside the gene matches: 5. CDR3 length equals 16 residues. Germline CDR1 MNHEY, CDR2 SVGAGI. The CDR3 spells CASSYSTSEPYNEQFF. CDR3 in DNA: TGTGCCAGCAGTTACTCGACTAGCGAGCCTTACAATGAGCAGTTCTTC.

This CDR3 reads CASSGGLPGEKLFF. The CDR3 DNA reads as TGTGCCAGCAGCGGGGGCCTTCCGGGCGAAAAACTGTTTTTT. The chain carries TRBV5-6 and TRBJ1-4; tentatively, D is TRBD1 (6 bases). The CDR3 is made up of 14 amino acids. Germline V gives CDR1 SGHDT, CDR2 YYEEEE. Trimming pared 4 bases from V and 8 bases from J, leaving 15 bases between.

V is TRBV11-3 and J is TRBJ1-1; D is unclear. V gave up 8 bases and J gave up 1 base, with 11 bases separating them. CDR1 SGHNT and CDR2 YENEEA come from the germline V gene. The CDR3 totals 13 residues. CDR3 sequence reads: CASGPGRNTEAFF. CDR3 coding DNA: TGTGCCAGCGGCCCCGGAAGGAACACTGAAGCTTTCTTT.

The rearrangement uses TRBV6-6 and TRBJ1-2; 8 bases map to TRBD1. CDR1 and CDR2 from the germline V gene are MNHNY and SVGAGI (reference sequence). The CDR3 is 14 residues long. Trimming removed 6 bases from V and 2 bases from J; junction bases left unmatched: 5. DNA of the CDR3: TGTGCCAGCAGAGGACAGGGAAAAAACTATGGCTACACCTTC. Amino acids: CASRGQGKNYGYTF.

The V and J genes are TRBV30 and TRBJ1-6; D is possibly TRBD1 (5 bases). CDR3 length: 14 residues. Per germline, CDR1 GTSNPN and CDR2 SVGIG (reference sequence). The V and J ends lost 4 bases and 6 bases respectively, with 13 bases between them. The CDR3: CAWTLGGSNSPLHF. The CDR3 bases are TGTGCCTGGACCCTGGGGGGATCTAATTCACCCCTCCACTTT.

The CDR3: CASTSGGTGESAFF. CDR3 in DNA: TGTGCCAGCACCTCTGGCGGGACAGGCGAGTCAGCTTTCTTT. The chain employs TRBV6-1 and TRBJ1-1, with TRBD1 matching 8 bases. Germline CDR1 MNHNS, CDR2 SASEGT. V was clipped by 7 bases and J by 10 bases; unmatched bases: 14. This CDR3 comprises 14 residues.

This chain joins TRBV30 and TRBJ2-7, with D perhaps TRBD1 (5 bases). Trimming took 0 bases from V and 8 from J, leaving 11 bases between them. CDR3 size: 12 residues. Germline V CDR1 and CDR2: GTSNPN, SVGIG (reference sequence). The CDR3 nucleotides read TGTGCCTGGAGTGTAACAGGCTTGCAGCAGTACTTC. It translates to CAWSVTGLQQYF.

The V call is TRBV19, the J call TRBJ2-2, with TRBD1 matching over 10 bases. The CDR3 is 16 residues long. CDR1 LNHDA and CDR2 SQIVND come from the germline V gene (reference sequence). With V trimmed by 0 bases and J by 5 bases, 3 bases remained unmatched. The CDR3 nucleotides read TGTGCCAGTAGTATAGATCGGACAGGGGGGACCGGGGAGCTGTTTTTT. As protein: CASSIDRTGGTGELFF.